Listed below are T cell receptor beta chains from one sample, sequenced in a study of blood T cell repertoires in COVID-19. Generated by immunoSEQ multiplex PCR, the TCRdb table keeps only in-frame clones and is missing some. Of 30,000 to 50,000 clones listed, 90% to 95% are singletons. Sequencing used peripheral blood. These receptor sequences come from a human donor with active COVID-19. The donor label of this sample is uncertain. Both conserved end residues are part of each CDR3. Each record gives: clone size, J gene, D gene, V gene, CDR3 protein, CDR3 DNA. The D gene is left open where the match is weak. Not every row has a clone size; where given, it reads once, few, many or a size class.

clone size: -; J gene: TRBJ2-5; D gene: -; V gene: TRBV12-5; CDR3 protein: CASGLVPLQGAGTQYF; CDR3 DNA: TGTGCTAGTGGTTTGGTACCTCTACAAGGGGCAGGGACCCAGTACTTC
clone size: -; J gene: TRBJ1-1; D gene: -; V gene: TRBV2; CDR3 protein: CASSGGQAMNTEAFF; CDR3 DNA: TGTGCCAGCAGTGGGGGCCAAGCCATGAACACTGAAGCTTTCTTT
clone size: -; J gene: TRBJ1-1; D gene: TRBD1; V gene: TRBV6-1; CDR3 protein: CASSEVIGTVDTEAFF; CDR3 DNA: TGTGCCAGCAGTGAAGTTATCGGGACAGTGGACACTGAAGCTTTCTTT
clone size: -; J gene: TRBJ1-2; D gene: TRBD1; V gene: TRBV28; CDR3 protein: CASSDDRDYGYTF; CDR3 DNA: TGTGCCAGCAGTGACGACAGGGATTATGGCTACACCTTC
clone size: -; J gene: TRBJ2-7; D gene: TRBD1; V gene: TRBV24-1; CDR3 protein: CATSEPPGQGSSEQYF; CDR3 DNA: TGTGCCACCAGTGAACCCCCGGGACAGGGTTCTAGCGAGCAGTACTTC
clone size: -; J gene: TRBJ1-1; D gene: TRBD1; V gene: TRBV19; CDR3 protein: CASITGGSTEAFF; CDR3 DNA: TGTGCCAGTATAACAGGGGGGAGCACTGAAGCTTTCTTT
clone size: -; J gene: TRBJ1-1; D gene: TRBD1; V gene: TRBV5-1; CDR3 protein: CASSLGDRLNTEAFF; CDR3 DNA: TGCGCCAGCAGCTTGGGGGACAGGCTGAACACTGAAGCTTTCTTT
clone size: -; J gene: TRBJ2-1; D gene: TRBD1; V gene: TRBV20-1; CDR3 protein: CSASLSTGVGEQFF; CDR3 DNA: TGCAGTGCTAGTTTGTCTACAGGGGTTGGTGAGCAGTTCTTC
clone size: -; J gene: TRBJ2-7; D gene: -; V gene: TRBV28; CDR3 protein: CASSPPQPGHEQYF; CDR3 DNA: TGTGCCAGCAGTCCCCCCCAACCAGGGCACGAGCAGTACTTC
clone size: -; J gene: TRBJ2-1; D gene: -; V gene: TRBV7-2; CDR3 protein: CASSRSDSYNEQFF; CDR3 DNA: TGTGCCAGCAGCCGCTCGGACAGCTACAATGAGCAGTTCTTC
clone size: -; J gene: TRBJ1-2; D gene: -; V gene: TRBV5-6; CDR3 protein: CASSFWVGELNYGYTF; CDR3 DNA: TGTGCCAGCAGCTTTTGGGTAGGGGAACTTAACTATGGCTACACCTTC
clone size: -; J gene: TRBJ1-2; D gene: -; V gene: TRBV7-8; CDR3 protein: CASSSKLGGPDILNYGYTF; CDR3 DNA: TGTGCCAGCAGTTCAAAGTTAGGGGGACCGGATATCTTAAACTATGGCTACACCTTC
clone size: -; J gene: TRBJ2-5; D gene: -; V gene: TRBV24-1; CDR3 protein: CATSDIQGSSETQYF; CDR3 DNA: TGTGCCACCAGTGACATACAGGGTAGTTCGGAGACCCAGTACTTC
clone size: once; J gene: TRBJ2-1; D gene: -; V gene: TRBV7-9; CDR3 protein: CASSLVDEQFF; CDR3 DNA: TGTGCCAGCAGCTTAGTCGATGAGCAGTTCTTC